The 31 T cell receptor beta chains below come from one sample, sequenced in a study of cytomegalovirus exposure and HLA in healthy donors listed by TCRdb under 2017. Library preparation used the immunoSEQ multiplex PCR assay. Entries here come from immuneACCESS through TCRdb and include only in-frame sequences with V and J called. Some clones fail to appear in such tables; in the studies checked, an unresolved V gene covers under half of the shortfall, and the cause of the remainder is unknown. Across this sample there are 47,000 or so clones, with 85% to 95% seen only once. Roughly 1.4% of the sample goes to the ten largest clones. The sequencing input was PBMCs. These receptors all stem from a man aged 18 to 29 in good health and CMV-seronegative.

The rearrangement uses TRBV9 and TRBJ2-7, with 7 bases lining up with TRBD1. Looked up from germline, CDR1 is SGDLS and CDR2 is YYNGEE. The CDR3 covers 15 residues. With V trimmed by 5 bases and J by 5 bases, 13 bases remained unmatched. The CDR3 coding sequence is TGTGCCAGCAGTTCTCCGGACAGGCCGACGCACGAGCAGTACTTC. This codes for CASSSPDRPTHEQYF.

This rearrangement joins TRBV27 to TRBJ2-3, with TRBD1 identical over 10 bases. CDR1 is MNHEY, CDR2 SMNVEV, per germline (reference sequence). The CDR3 is 13 amino acids. Losses at the gene ends were 6 bases for V and 6 bases for J; bases not matched to a gene: 3. The CDR3 nucleotides are TGTGCCAGCAGGGGACAGGGGAGGGATACGCAGTATTTT. Its translation is CASRGQGRDTQYF.

V and J are TRBV6-4 and TRBJ2-2; 8 bases are shared with TRBD2. Trimming at V came to 3 bases and at J to 5 bases, leaving 11 bases not matched to a gene. This CDR3 is built from 17 residues. CDR1 is MRHNA, CDR2 SNTAGT, per germline. The CDR3 DNA reads TGTGCCAGCAGTGATGGTGACGGGAGGGCGGGGACCGGGGAGCTGTTTTTT. Its translation: CASSDGDGRAGTGELFF.

J is TRBJ2-3 and V is TRBV6-1; 8 bases fit TRBD2. The V and J ends lost 4 bases and 1 base, in that order; junction bases with no gene match: 7. The germline CDR1 and CDR2 sequences are MNHNS and SASEGT. CDR3 size: 16 residues. The CDR3: CASSGGRAGGTDTQYF. The DNA of the CDR3 is TGTGCCAGCAGTGGAGGAAGAGCGGGGGGCACAGATACGCAGTATTTT.

The chain employs TRBV19 and TRBJ1-2; D call uncertain. Trimming removed 6 bases at V and 2 bases at J, with 19 bases between. Germline lookup yields CDR1 LNHDA and CDR2 SQIVND (reference sequence). There are 16 residues in the CDR3. This CDR3 reads CASRNAPGLYNYGYTF. The CDR3 DNA reads as TGTGCCAGTAGAAACGCACCAGGTCTTTACAACTATGGCTACACCTTC. Full variable domain (remainder filled in from reference TRBV19 and TRBJ1-2): DGGITQSPKYLFRKEGQNVTLSCEQNLNHDAMYWYRQDPGQGLRLIYYSQIVNDFQKGDIAEGYSVSREKKESFPLTVTSAQKNPTAFYLCASRNAPGLYNYGYTFGSGTRLTVV.

This chain links TRBV6-5 with TRBJ2-5, with TRBD2 identical over 8 bases. The CDR3 spans 13 residues. Germline assignment: CDR1 MNHEY and CDR2 SVGAGI. J was trimmed by 6 bases and V by 4 bases; bases with no gene match: 4. CDR3 amino acids: CASSSSGRQTQYF. As DNA, the CDR3 is TGTGCCAGCAGTTCCAGCGGGAGACAGACCCAGTACTTC.

V is TRBV6-5 and J is TRBJ1-2; TRBD1 aligns across 7 bases. In germline, CDR1 is MNHEY, CDR2 SVGAGI. This CDR3 has 13 amino acids. The trim removed 5 bases at V and 4 bases at J, leaving 4 bases unmatched. CDR3 bases: TGTGCCAGCAGTCCGACAGGGAGCTATGGCTACACCTTC. Encoded protein: CASSPTGSYGYTF.

The chain couples TRBV7-2 to TRBJ2-7; 14 nucleotides align to TRBD2. The trim removed 6 bases at V and 6 bases at J, leaving 16 bases unmatched. CDR3 length: 18 amino acids. The germline V gene has CDR1 SGHTA and CDR2 FQGNSA. DNA for the CDR3: TGTGCCAGCAGTTCCCGTCCGGGACTAGCGGGAGTTCGGGGCGAGCAGTACTTC. Amino acid sequence: CASSSRPGLAGVRGEQYF.

The rearrangement joins TRBV6-1 to TRBJ1-4; D ambiguous. This CDR3 contains 14 residues. Per the germline V gene, CDR1 is MNHNS and CDR2 is SASEGT. V dropped 4 bases and J dropped 1 base, with 7 bases sitting between them. The CDR3 is CASSGTGTNEKLFF. CDR3 nucleotide sequence: TGTGCCAGCAGTGGAACGGGAACTAATGAAAAACTGTTTTTT.

The chain carries TRBV13 and TRBJ2-7; maybe TRBD2 (5 bases). There are 14 residues in the CDR3. The V end lost 2 bases, the J end lost 7 bases, and 15 bases lay between the germline ends. Germline-derived CDR1 and CDR2 are PRHDT and FYEKMQ (reference sequence). This CDR3 is CASSLTRGLGEQYF. The CDR3 DNA follows: TGTGCCAGCAGCTTAACTCGAGGGTTGGGGGAGCAGTACTTC.

This clone was detected a few times. The V call is TRBV29-1, the J call TRBJ1-3; weak D call: TRBD1 (6 bases). Trimming took off 4 bases at V and 2 bases at J, with 12 bases between the two ends. Germline V gene lookup returns CDR1 SQVTM and CDR2 ANQGSEA. This CDR3 is 14 amino acids long. This chain's CDR3 is CSVGGQSPGNTIYF. CDR3 sequence (DNA): TGCAGCGTTGGGGGACAATCTCCTGGAAACACCATATATTTT.

The chain is built from TRBV4-2 and TRBJ2-5; D not resolved. The germline V gene has CDR1 LGHNA and CDR2 YNFKEQ. Trimming took off 1 base at V and 1 base at J, with 10 bases between the two ends. The CDR3 loop spans 15 amino acids. The CDR3 region has the DNA TGTGCCAGCAGCCAAGTGCACGAGCCCCAAGAGACCCAGTACTTC. It yields the protein CASSQVHEPQETQYF.

The chain joins TRBV7-9 to TRBJ2-7; 8 bases line up with TRBD2. CDR1 and CDR2 (germline): SEHNR, FQNEAQ (reference sequence). The CDR3 is 14 amino acids. After removal of 5 bases from V and 5 bases from J, the junction contained 8 bases not matched to a gene. CDR3 amino acids: CASSPWTSRDEQYF. In DNA, the CDR3 is TGTGCCAGCAGCCCGTGGACTAGCAGGGACGAGCAGTACTTC.

The CDR3 region is CATSRGSADTPYEQYF. CDR3 nucleotides: TGTGCCACCAGCAGAGGATCCGCAGACACCCCTTACGAGCAGTACTTC. This chain uses TRBV15 with TRBJ2-7; D not resolved. With 1 base removed from V and 4 bases from J, the gap between germline ends came to 17 bases. The CDR3 contains 16 residues. Germline values: CDR1 LNHNV, CDR2 YYDKDF (reference sequence).

This clone was recorded a few times. The chain joins TRBV19 to TRBJ1-1; D ambiguous. Germline V lookup: CDR1 LNHDA, CDR2 SQIVND (reference sequence). The ends were cut back, 7 bases at V and 0 bases at J, with 9 bases in the middle. There are 13 residues in the CDR3. CDR3 region: CASTKGVNTEAFF. The CDR3 DNA reads as TGTGCCAGTACGAAGGGAGTGAACACTGAAGCTTTCTTT.

The V call is TRBV29-1, the J call TRBJ2-1; TRBD2 aligns across 7 bases. This CDR3 is built from 12 residues. Germline CDR1 SQVTM, CDR2 ANQGSEA. V dropped 6 bases and J dropped 6; count of bases not matched to a gene: 5. The CDR3 coding sequence is TGCAGCGTCCTCAGGACTAGCAATGAGCAGTTCTTC. It specifies CSVLRTSNEQFF.

The sample holds one count of this clone. This chain joins TRBV2 and TRBJ2-7; no firm D call. Per the germline V gene, CDR1 is SNHLY and CDR2 is FYNNEI. Deletions cut 4 bases from V and 2 bases from J, with 9 bases between. CDR3 length: 13 amino acids. The CDR3 DNA sequence: TGTGCCAGCAGTGTTACAGAGCCCTACGAGCAGTACTTC. Amino acids: CASSVTEPYEQYF. Supplemented by reference TRBV2 and TRBJ2-7, the full variable domain reads EPEVTQTPSHQVTQMGQEVILRCVPISNHLYFYWYRQILGQKVEFLVSFYNNEISEKSEIFDDQFSVERPDGSNFTLKIRSTKLEDSAMYFCASSVTEPYEQYFGPGTRLTVT.

The chain uses TRBV28 and TRBJ2-7; D ambiguous. V was pared by 4 bases and J by 4 bases, with 5 bases between. Germline CDR1 MDHEN, CDR2 SYDVKM. CDR3 length equals 11 residues. CDR3 sequence (DNA): TGTGCCAGCAGTTCGCGGTACGAGCAGTACTTC. Translated: CASSSRYEQYF.

The rearrangement links TRBV15 to TRBJ2-1; TRBD2 agrees at 11 bases. CDR3 length equals 17 residues. Germline V lookup: CDR1 LNHNV, CDR2 YYDKDF (reference sequence). The ends lost 2 bases at V and 7 bases at J; junction bases unmatched: 10. The DNA of the CDR3 is TGTGCCACCAGCAGACGCTCACTAGCGGGAGCTTTGAATGAGCAGTTCTTC. The encoded protein is CATSRRSLAGALNEQFF.

The CDR3 protein is CASSNRDRGLKTQYF. Written as DNA, the CDR3 is TGTGCCAGCAGTAACCGCGACAGGGGGCTTAAGACCCAGTACTTC. This chain connects TRBV6-1 to TRBJ2-5; TRBD1 matches at 10 bases. With V trimmed by 5 bases and J by 6 bases, 9 bases remained unmatched. The CDR3 length is 15 residues. Germline V lookup: CDR1 MNHNS, CDR2 SASEGT.

V gene TRBV7-9 combines with J gene TRBJ2-3; 12 bases match TRBD2. The V gene end was trimmed by 7 bases and the J gene end by 4 bases; junction bases not matched to a gene: 9. This CDR3 contains 16 residues. The V gene's germline CDR1 is SEHNR and CDR2 FQNEAQ (reference sequence). CDR3 nucleotide sequence: TGTGCCAGCAACGTAGGGCTAGCGGGAGGGCCAGATACGCAGTATTTT. This gives the protein CASNVGLAGGPDTQYF.

This clone was picked up one time. The rearrangement joins TRBV5-4 to TRBJ2-2, with D hard to call. In germline, CDR1 is SGHNT, CDR2 YYREEE (reference sequence). There are 15 residues in the CDR3. V lost 4 bases, J lost 4 bases, and 14 bases lay in between. The CDR3 spells CASSQEVDATGELFF. The CDR3 coding sequence is TGTGCCAGCAGCCAAGAGGTAGACGCCACCGGGGAGCTGTTTTTT.

This clone showed up just once. This chain joins TRBV29-1 and TRBJ2-7; TRBD2 matches 8 bases. Trimming cost V 7 bases and J 6 bases; bases outside gene matches: 11. This CDR3 comprises 13 residues. Looked up from germline, CDR1 is SQVTM and CDR2 is ANQGSEA. CDR3 loop: CSAAGGERGEQYF. DNA of the CDR3: TGCAGCGCCGCGGGAGGTGAACGGGGCGAGCAGTACTTC.

The V gene is TRBV18, the J gene TRBJ1-1, with D tentatively TRBD1 (6 bases). Trimming stripped 3 bases from V and 4 bases from J, with 18 bases between. Germline-derived CDR1 and CDR2 are KGHSH and LQKENI. The CDR3 sequence is 16 residues long. DNA of the CDR3: TGTGCCAGCTCACCTACTTGGGGCGGGGGCAGCACTGAAGCTTTCTTT. This encodes CASSPTWGGGSTEAFF.

The chain links TRBV28 to TRBJ2-1; D perhaps matches TRBD1 (6 bases). CDR1 and CDR2 (germline): MDHEN, SYDVKM. Trimming stripped 3 bases from V and 0 bases from J, with 9 bases between. CDR3 length equals 15 residues. CDR3 sequence (DNA): TGTGCCAGCAGTTTCCTGACAGGCTCCTACAATGAGCAGTTCTTC. Its translation is CASSFLTGSYNEQFF.

The J gene is TRBJ2-3, the V gene TRBV5-1; D is undetermined. The CDR3 is 12 residues long. CDR1 and CDR2 (germline): SGHRS, YFSETQ. Trimming stripped 1 base from V and 4 bases from J, with 4 bases between. CDR3 nucleotides: TGCGCCAGCAGCTTGTCGGCAGATACGCAGTATTTT. Amino acids: CASSLSADTQYF.

V is TRBV6-1 and J is TRBJ2-7, with D tentatively TRBD1 (6 bases). The CDR3 length is 14 residues. The germline V and J ends were trimmed by 5 bases and 3 bases, with 14 bases remaining between them. The germline CDR1 and CDR2 sequences are MNHNS and SASEGT. The CDR3 DNA is TGTGCCAGCAGTAAAACCGGGACAAACTACGAGCAGTACTTC. Encoded protein: CASSKTGTNYEQYF.

V gene TRBV11-2 combines with J gene TRBJ2-7; tentative D call: TRBD1 (5 bases). Germline lookup yields CDR1 SGHAT and CDR2 FQNNGV. The CDR3 loop spans 16 amino acids. V was trimmed by 5 bases and J by 7 bases, leaving 24 bases between them. The DNA of the CDR3 is TGTGCCAGCAGCGCCGCCCCCGCAGGGCCTCCTGCGGAGCAGTACTTC. It codes for CASSAAPAGPPAEQYF.

The rearrangement joins TRBV19 to TRBJ2-6; D is perhaps TRBD1 (6 bases). This CDR3 has 18 amino acids. Trimming pared 1 base from V and 2 bases from J, leaving 15 bases between. CDR1 is LNHDA and CDR2 is SQIVND in the germline V gene (reference sequence). DNA for the CDR3: TGTGCCAGTAGTATAGTTACAGGGTCTTTCCCTGGGGCCAACGTCCTGACTTTC. It codes for CASSIVTGSFPGANVLTF. The full variable domain, in which reference TRBV19 and TRBJ2-6 provide the parts outside the CDR3, is DGGITQSPKYLFRKEGQNVTLSCEQNLNHDAMYWYRQDPGQGLRLIYYSQIVNDFQKGDIAEGYSVSREKKESFPLTVTSAQKNPTAFYLCASSIVTGSFPGANVLTFGAGSRLTVL.

The chain is built from TRBV2 and TRBJ1-2; D is perhaps TRBD1 (6 bases). The V gene lost 7 bases and the J gene lost 5 bases, with 14 bases spanning the gap. In germline, CDR1 is SNHLY, CDR2 FYNNEI. The CDR3 is 13 residues long. This CDR3 reads CASKYGGAYGYTF. The DNA for the CDR3 is TGTGCCAGCAAGTACGGGGGGGCGTATGGCTACACCTTC.

The genes are TRBV6-1 and TRBJ2-4, with 11 bases that match TRBD1. Germline-derived CDR1 and CDR2 are MNHNS and SASEGT. V trimming: 6 bases; J trimming: 9 bases; junction bases outside the gene matches: 7. This CDR3 comprises 14 residues. The chain's CDR3 is CASRDRGREGIQYF. The CDR3 region has the DNA TGTGCCAGCAGGGACAGGGGGCGCGAGGGCATTCAGTACTTC.